The clone carrying this TCR beta chain was seen once. This sample was taken from a study of blood T cell repertoires in COVID-19. Sequencing used immunoSEQ multiplex PCR; TCRdb keeps in-frame clones, though not all of them. The sample lists 30,000 to 40,000 clones, around 80% occurring once. This CDR3 region has 16 residues. Germline V gene sequence: CDR1 SEHNR, CDR2 FQNEAQ (reference sequence). Trimming stripped 10 bases from V and 2 bases from J, with 20 bases between. Sequenced sample: peripheral blood. The TCR originated in a man of 80 years or more with active or convalescent COVID-19. The chain is built from TRBV7-9 and TRBJ2-2, with D perhaps TRBD2 (7 bases). The CDR3 bases are TGTGCCACACCAGGACATTCGGGGGGCAACACCGGGGAGCTGTTTTTT. Translating gives CATPGHSGGNTGELFF.